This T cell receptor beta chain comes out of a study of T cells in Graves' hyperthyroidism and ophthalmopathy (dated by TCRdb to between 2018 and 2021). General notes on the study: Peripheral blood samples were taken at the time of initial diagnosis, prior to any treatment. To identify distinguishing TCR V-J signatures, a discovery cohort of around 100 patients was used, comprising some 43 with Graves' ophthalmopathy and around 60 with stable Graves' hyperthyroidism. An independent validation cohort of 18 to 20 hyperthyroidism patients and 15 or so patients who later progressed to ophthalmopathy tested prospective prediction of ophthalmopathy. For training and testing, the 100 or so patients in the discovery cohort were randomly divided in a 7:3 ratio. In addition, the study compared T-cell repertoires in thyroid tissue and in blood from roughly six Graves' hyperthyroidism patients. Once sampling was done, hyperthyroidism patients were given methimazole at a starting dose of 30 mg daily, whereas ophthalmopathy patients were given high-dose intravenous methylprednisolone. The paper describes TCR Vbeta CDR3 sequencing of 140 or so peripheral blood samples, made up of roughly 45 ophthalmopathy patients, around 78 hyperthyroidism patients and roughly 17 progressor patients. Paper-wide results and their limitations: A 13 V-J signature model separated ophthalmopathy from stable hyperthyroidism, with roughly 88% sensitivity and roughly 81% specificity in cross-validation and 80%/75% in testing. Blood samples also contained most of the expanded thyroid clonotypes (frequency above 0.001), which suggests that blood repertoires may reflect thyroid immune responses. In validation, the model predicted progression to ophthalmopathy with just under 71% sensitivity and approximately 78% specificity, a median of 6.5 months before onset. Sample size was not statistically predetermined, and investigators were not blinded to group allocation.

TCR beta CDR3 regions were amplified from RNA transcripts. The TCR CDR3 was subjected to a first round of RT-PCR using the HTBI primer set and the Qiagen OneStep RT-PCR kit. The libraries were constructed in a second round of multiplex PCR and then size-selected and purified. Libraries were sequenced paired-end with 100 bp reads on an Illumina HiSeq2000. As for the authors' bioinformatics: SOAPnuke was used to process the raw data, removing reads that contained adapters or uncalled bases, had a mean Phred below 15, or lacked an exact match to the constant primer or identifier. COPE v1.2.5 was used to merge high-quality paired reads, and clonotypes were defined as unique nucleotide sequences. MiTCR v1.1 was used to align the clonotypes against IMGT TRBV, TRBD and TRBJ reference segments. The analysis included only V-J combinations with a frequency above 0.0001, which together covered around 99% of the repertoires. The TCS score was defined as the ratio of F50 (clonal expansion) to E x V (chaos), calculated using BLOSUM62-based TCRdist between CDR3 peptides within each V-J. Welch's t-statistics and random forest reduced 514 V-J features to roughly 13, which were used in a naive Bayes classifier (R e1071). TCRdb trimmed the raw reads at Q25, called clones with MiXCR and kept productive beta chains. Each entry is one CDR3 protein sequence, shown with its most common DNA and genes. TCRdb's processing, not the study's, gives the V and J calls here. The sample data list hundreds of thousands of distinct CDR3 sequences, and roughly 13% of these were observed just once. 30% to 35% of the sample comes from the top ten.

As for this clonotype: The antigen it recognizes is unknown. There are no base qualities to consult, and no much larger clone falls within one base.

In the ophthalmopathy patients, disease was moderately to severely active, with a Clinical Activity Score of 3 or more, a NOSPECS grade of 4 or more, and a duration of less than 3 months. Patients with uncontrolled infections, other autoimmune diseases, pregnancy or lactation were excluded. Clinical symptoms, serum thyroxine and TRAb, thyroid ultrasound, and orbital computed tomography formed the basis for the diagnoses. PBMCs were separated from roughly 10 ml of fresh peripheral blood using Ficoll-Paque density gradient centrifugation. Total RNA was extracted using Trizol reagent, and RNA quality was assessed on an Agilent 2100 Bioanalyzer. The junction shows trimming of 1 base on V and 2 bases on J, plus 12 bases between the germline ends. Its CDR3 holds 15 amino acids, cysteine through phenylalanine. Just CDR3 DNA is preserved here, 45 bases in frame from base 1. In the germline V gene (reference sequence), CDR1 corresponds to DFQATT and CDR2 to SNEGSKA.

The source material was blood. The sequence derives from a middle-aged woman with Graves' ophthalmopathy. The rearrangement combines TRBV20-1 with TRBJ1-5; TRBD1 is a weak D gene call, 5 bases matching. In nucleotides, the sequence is TGCAGTGCTAGAGCCTCCGGGACGGGCAATCAGCCCCAGCATTTT. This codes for CSARASGTGNQPQHF.